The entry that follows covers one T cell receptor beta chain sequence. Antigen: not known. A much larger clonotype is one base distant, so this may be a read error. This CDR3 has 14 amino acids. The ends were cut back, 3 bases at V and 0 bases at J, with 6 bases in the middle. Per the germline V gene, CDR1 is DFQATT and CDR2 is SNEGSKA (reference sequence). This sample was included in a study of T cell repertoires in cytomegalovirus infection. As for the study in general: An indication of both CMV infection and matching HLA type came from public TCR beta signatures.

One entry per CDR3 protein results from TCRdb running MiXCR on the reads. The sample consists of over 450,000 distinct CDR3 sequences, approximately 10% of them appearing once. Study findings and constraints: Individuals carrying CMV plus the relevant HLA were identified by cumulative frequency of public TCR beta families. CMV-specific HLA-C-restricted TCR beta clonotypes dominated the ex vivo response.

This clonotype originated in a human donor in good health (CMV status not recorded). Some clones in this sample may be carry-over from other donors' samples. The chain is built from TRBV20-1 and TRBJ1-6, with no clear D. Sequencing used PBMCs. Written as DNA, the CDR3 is TGCAGTGCTAGGGGGAGCTCCTATAATTCACCCCTCCACTTT. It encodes CSARGSSYNSPLHF.